The 4 T cell receptor beta chains given below trace back to one sample, sequenced in a study of human T cells and chemical hapten exposure. TCRdb reprocessed the RACE reads with MiXCR, giving one entry per CDR3 protein. The sample holds 180,000 or so distinct CDR3 sequences, more than 20% seen once. As to time point: patch test 1, 2 weeks after DPC sensitization. Treatment noted: therapeutic diphenylcyclopropenone sensitization with weekly scalp DPC. The material sequenced was whole blood, taken in connection with sensitization to the hapten diphenylcyclopropenone (DPC). All receptors come from a woman aged 45-60 years with alopecia areata. Some clones in this sample may be carry-over from other donors' samples.

This clonotype was detected only a few times. This chain links TRBV19 with TRBJ1-5; no reliable D call. The CDR3 has 15 amino acids. The V gene's germline CDR1 is LNHDA and CDR2 SQIVND (reference sequence). V lost 1 base, J lost 9 bases, and 16 bases lay in between. In nucleotides, the CDR3 is TGTGCCAGTAGTATAGTTTTGGCGGATCCTTCGCCCCAGCATTTT. Protein product: CASSIVLADPSPQHF.

The gene calls are TRBV3-1 and TRBJ2-5; TRBD2 matches at 10 bases. Trimming cost V 4 bases and J 2 bases; bases outside gene matches: 7. The CDR3 covers 16 residues. The V gene's germline CDR1 is LGHDT and CDR2 YNNKEL (reference sequence). The CDR3 is CASSRGLADFQETQYF. In nucleotides, the CDR3 is TGTGCCAGCAGCCGCGGACTAGCGGATTTTCAAGAGACCCAGTACTTC.

This clonotype showed up just a few times. The chain uses TRBV7-9 and TRBJ2-7; 9 nucleotides line up with TRBD2. The V gene's germline CDR1 is SEHNR and CDR2 FQNEAQ (reference sequence). With V trimmed by 9 bases and J by 2 bases, 5 bases remained unmatched. CDR3 size: 13 residues. In nucleotides, the CDR3 is TGTGCCAGTACATTAGCGGGAGCCTACGAGCAGTACTTC. Amino acid sequence: CASTLAGAYEQYF.

The gene calls are TRBV5-6 and TRBJ1-1, with no clear D. CDR1 is SGHDT, CDR2 YYEEEE, per germline. The CDR3 consists of 14 residues. V lost 2 bases, J lost 0 bases, and 8 bases lay in between. Here the CDR3 DNA reads TGTGCCAGCAGCTTCAAGCGCTTGAACACTGAAGCTTTCTTT. Amino acids: CASSFKRLNTEAFF.